Each of the 10 T cell receptor beta chains below was sequenced from the same sample in a study of T-cell reconstitution after alpha-beta-depleted transplantation in children. This sample's TCRbeta library carried unique molecular identifier barcodes. MiXCR was run by TCRdb on the PCR reads, yielding one entry per CDR3 protein. The sample shows about 200,000 distinct CDR3 sequences, about 6% of them seen only once. This sample comprised PBMCs, obtained before TCRalphabeta/CD19-depleted stem cell transplant. The source is a girl under three years old with combined immunodeficiency, due to receive a stem cell transplant.

This clonotype was observed many times. V is TRBV6-5 and J is TRBJ2-3; no definite D call. CDR1 is MNHEY and CDR2 is SVGAGI in the germline V gene. Trimming cost V 2 bases and J 1 base, with 4 bases left between them. CDR3 length: 13 residues. CDR3 residues: CASSYTGTDTQYF. The CDR3 DNA reads TGTGCCAGCAGTTACACAGGCACAGATACGCAGTATTTT.

Notes on this clonotype: A much larger clone lies one base from this, so it may be a read error. V usage is TRBV6-1 and J usage is TRBJ1-1; the D is unclear. The ends were cut back, 6 bases at V and 7 bases at J, with 9 bases in the middle. The germline V gene has CDR1 MNHNS and CDR2 SASEGT. The CDR3 is 11 residues long. CDR3 region: CASRQGDEAFF. In DNA form, the CDR3 reads TGTGCCAGCAGGCAAGGCGATGAAGCTTTCTTT.

The table lists this clonotype with many counts. This chain connects TRBV5-6 to TRBJ2-3; no reliable D call. CDR1 and CDR2 from the germline V gene are SGHDT and YYEEEE. CDR3 size: 16 residues. Deletions cut 1 base from V and 2 bases from J, with 14 bases between. The CDR3 here is CASSLMGRDFTDTQYF. CDR3 bases: TGTGCCAGCAGCTTGATGGGAAGAGATTTCACAGATACGCAGTATTTT.

This clonotype was observed at least ten times. The chain couples TRBV5-5 to TRBJ2-7, with TRBD1 matching over 7 bases. Trimming at V came to 4 bases and at J to 2 bases, leaving 9 bases not matched to a gene. This CDR3 comprises 15 residues. Germline loops: CDR1 SGHKS, CDR2 YYEKEE (reference sequence). The CDR3 nucleotides read TGTGCCAGCAGCCAAGTGACAGGGTTCCCCTACGAGCAGTACTTC. Its protein is CASSQVTGFPYEQYF.

V is TRBV4-2 and J is TRBJ2-2; maybe TRBD2 (5 bases). This CDR3 contains 15 residues. With 9 bases removed from V and 7 bases from J, the gap between germline ends came to 21 bases. In germline, CDR1 is LGHNA, CDR2 YNFKEQ. The chain's CDR3 is CARGPGIVCFGELFF. The CDR3 DNA sequence: TGTGCCAGGGGCCCCGGGATAGTCTGCTTCGGGGAGCTGTTTTTT.

The V call is TRBV29-1, the J call TRBJ1-1, with D maybe TRBD1 (6 bases). The CDR3 covers 14 residues. With 3 bases removed from V and 1 base from J, the gap between germline ends came to 12 bases. Per germline, CDR1 SQVTM and CDR2 ANQGSEA. The CDR3 region has the DNA TGCAGCGTTGAGACAGGCGGGAAGAACACTGAAGCTTTCTTT. Amino acids: CSVETGGKNTEAFF.

This clonotype occurred many times. The chain's CDR3 is CASSPGAGIMNTEAFF. The CDR3, as DNA: TGCGCCAGCAGCCCCGGCGCGGGGATAATGAACACTGAAGCTTTCTTT. The chain recombines TRBV4-1 with TRBJ1-1; no firm D call. CDR1 and CDR2 from the germline V gene are MGHRA and YSYEKL. CDR3 length equals 16 residues. Trimming pared 4 bases from V and 0 bases from J, leaving 15 bases between.

This clonotype came up many times. V is TRBV11-1 and J is TRBJ2-1, with 14 bases aligning to TRBD2. Germline CDR1 SGHAT, CDR2 FQDESV (reference sequence). This CDR3 is 18 amino acids long. The J segment lost 5 bases and the V segment lost 3 bases, leaving 9 bases of the junction unmatched. The CDR3 here is CASSFPGTSGSLNNEQFF. The CDR3 coding sequence is TGTGCCAGCAGCTTCCCCGGGACTAGCGGGAGTTTAAACAATGAGCAGTTCTTC.

This clonotype was counted ten times or more. V and J are TRBV15 and TRBJ2-7, with D perhaps matching TRBD1 or TRBD2 (5 bases each). Germline V gene sequence: CDR1 LNHNV, CDR2 YYDKDF (reference sequence). Trimming took 0 bases from V and 6 from J, leaving 9 bases between them. The CDR3 is 13 residues long. CDR3 bases: TGTGCCACCAGCAGAGATTCAGGGAGCGAGCAGTACTTC. Translating it yields CATSRDSGSEQYF.

The V and J genes are TRBV3-1 and TRBJ2-2, with D possibly matching TRBD2 (6 bases). V lost 10 bases and J 4 bases, leaving 28 bases between the germline ends. The V gene's germline CDR1 is LGHDT and CDR2 YNNKEL (reference sequence). The CDR3 runs 18 residues. The DNA for the CDR3 is TGTGCCATCTCCTTTGATAGGGAGGTCAGACGCCTCACCGGGGAGCTGTTTTTT. Its translation is CAISFDREVRRLTGELFF.